The present entry profiles one TCR beta chain with its context. The antigen is not known. The record originates from a study of T cell responses to AZD1222 COVID-19 vaccine. The method was immunoSEQ multiplex PCR; TCRdb's version includes in-frame clones alone and lacks a portion of them. In the table there are about 170,000 clones, just under 95% of which are singletons. Findings and caveats of the study: The study sampled repertoires only after the peak T cell response. The donor group comprised mostly white British people and more females; the analysis possibly underestimated clonal diversity.

V lost 5 bases and J 0 bases, leaving 6 bases between the germline ends. The CDR3 contains 13 residues. Germline V CDR1 and CDR2: SGHRS, YFSETQ. This specimen consisted of peripheral blood, obtained on day 0 of AZD1222 vaccination. This chain links TRBV5-1 with TRBJ2-1; D is uncertain. The source of this sequence is an adult in good health. This CDR3 is CASRINSYNEQFF. Here the CDR3 DNA reads TGCGCCAGCAGAATAAACTCCTACAATGAGCAGTTCTTC.